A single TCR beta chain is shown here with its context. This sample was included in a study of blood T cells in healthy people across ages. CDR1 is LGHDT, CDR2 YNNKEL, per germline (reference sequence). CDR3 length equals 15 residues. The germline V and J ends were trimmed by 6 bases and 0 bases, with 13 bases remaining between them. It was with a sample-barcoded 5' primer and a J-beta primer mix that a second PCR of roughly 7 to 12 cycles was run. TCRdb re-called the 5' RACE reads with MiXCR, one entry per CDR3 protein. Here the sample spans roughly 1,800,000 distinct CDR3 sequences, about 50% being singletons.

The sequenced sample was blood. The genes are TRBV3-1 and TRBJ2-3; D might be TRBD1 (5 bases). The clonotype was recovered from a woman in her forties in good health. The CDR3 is CASSNRLHSTDTQYF. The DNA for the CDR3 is TGTGCCAGCAGTAACAGGCTCCATAGCACAGATACGCAGTATTTT.